Each of the 5 T cell receptor beta chains below was sequenced from the same sample in a study of T-cell memory formation after mild COVID-19. TCRdb itself ran the 5' RACE reads through MiXCR, one entry per CDR3 protein. The sample lists 260,000 or so distinct CDR3 sequences, 15% to 20% occurring once. Input material: PBMCs or a T cell subset sorted from them (not recorded which). The receptor source for this set is a man aged 18 to 30 who had mild COVID-19 (a few samples of this study predate the infection). Cell type and time point are not known.

This rearrangement joins TRBV2 to TRBJ2-7, with TRBD1 matching over 10 bases. This CDR3 spans 14 amino acids. The V and J ends lost 2 bases and 4 bases, in that order; junction bases with no gene match: 2. In germline, CDR1 is SNHLY, CDR2 FYNNEI. Here the CDR3 DNA reads TGTGCCAGCAGTGAACAGGGACAGGGGTACGAGCAGTACGTC. Amino acid sequence: CASSEQGQGYEQYV.

This clonotype has more than one count but fewer than ten. The J gene is TRBJ1-2, the V gene TRBV5-1; TRBD1 matches 7 bases. The CDR3 totals 15 residues. CDR1 and CDR2 from the germline V gene are SGHRS and YFSETQ. With V trimmed by 4 bases and J by 7 bases, 13 bases remained unmatched. As DNA, the CDR3 is TGCGCCAGCAGCGGGTGGACAGGCGGATCTGGTGGCTACACCTTC. It yields the protein CASSGWTGGSGGYTF.

J is TRBJ2-3 and V is TRBV7-2; tentative D call: TRBD2 (6 bases). The CDR3 totals 15 residues. Looked up from germline, CDR1 is SGHTA and CDR2 is FQGNSA. The germline V and J ends were trimmed by 1 base and 4 bases, with 12 bases remaining between them. The CDR3 loop reads CASSLVAAAPDTQYF. DNA for the CDR3: TGTGCCAGCAGCTTAGTAGCGGCCGCGCCAGATACGCAGTATTTT.

This clonotype showed up many times. V gene TRBV9 combines with J gene TRBJ1-2; 9 bases agree with TRBD1. With 1 base clipped from V and 6 bases from J, the junction kept 7 bases outside the gene matches. This CDR3 spans 15 amino acids. CDR1 and CDR2 from the germline V gene are SGDLS and YYNGEE. The CDR3 region has the DNA TGTGCCAGCAGCGTAACACAGGGGGCGCGGGATGGCTACACCTTC. This sequence encodes CASSVTQGARDGYTF.

The rearrangement links TRBV5-1 to TRBJ1-1; D unclear. With 0 bases removed from V and 1 base from J, the gap between germline ends came to 10 bases. Looked up from germline, CDR1 is SGHRS and CDR2 is YFSETQ. This CDR3 has 15 residues. The CDR3 here is CASSLAGLRNTEAFF. The CDR3 nucleotides read TGCGCCAGCAGCTTGGCCGGCCTGAGGAACACTGAAGCTTTCTTT.